The clone carrying this T cell receptor (beta chain) was found a few times. This sample is drawn from a study of post-analysis software for immune sequencing data. The wider study: The disease courses covered relapsing-remitting, secondary progressive and progressive-relapsing multiple sclerosis.

Tagging with unique molecular identifiers was a feature of the TCR beta cDNA libraries. TCRdb used MiXCR to reprocess the PCR reads, holding one entry per CDR3 protein. The sample holds about 770,000 distinct CDR3 sequences, roughly 50% seen once. This receptor was identified in a girl between 5 and 17 years old with multiple sclerosis. Sequenced: blood.

The CDR3 loop is CASSLDRGGVGELFF. The DNA of the CDR3 is TGTGCCAGCAGCCTCGACAGGGGAGGGGTCGGGGAGCTGTTTTTT. The V and J genes are TRBV7-2 and TRBJ2-2, with D perhaps matching TRBD1 (8 bases). V lost 5 bases and J lost 7, with 17 bases in between. The CDR3 contains 15 residues. CDR1 and CDR2 (germline): SGHTA, FQGNSA.